This is a list of T cell receptor beta chains from one sample in a study of T cell changes during pregnancy in multiple sclerosis. Sequencing used immunoSEQ multiplex PCR; TCRdb keeps in-frame clones, though not all of them. The data contain about 100,000 clones, around nine tenths of them singletons. The sequencing used peripheral blood, collected in the second trimester of pregnancy. The source is a female donor with multiple sclerosis, enrolled in a pregnancy study. Each CDR3 is given without its conserved first and last residue.

j_gene,v_gene,CDR3aa
TRBJ2-1,TRBV11-3,ASSLGGGAHNEQF
TRBJ2-3,TRBV7-8,ASRRGARADTQY
TRBJ1-2,TRBV4-1,ASSQESLLRGYT
TRBJ2-1,TRBV19,ASSPRSGYNEQF
TRBJ2-2,TRBV2,ASSPLQGPGELF
TRBJ1-2,TRBV5-8,ASSLGQGANYGYT
TRBJ1-1,TRBV29-1,SVSETGDTEAF
TRBJ1-1,TRBV6-5,ASTRGGYTEAF
TRBJ1-2,TRBV10-3,AITESGVDKGYGYT
TRBJ1-2,TRBV7-2,ASTEAEGAYGYT
TRBJ1-2,TRBV28,ASSSPTGDGYT
TRBJ1-2,TRBV6-5,ASREFNYGYT
TRBJ2-6,TRBV19,ASSKLPTGSGANVLT
TRBJ2-2,TRBV6-1,ASSDGTGSNTGELF
TRBJ1-2,TRBV29-1,SVERSTGGIYGYT
TRBJ2-2,TRBV5-1,ASSFGTSGTGELF
TRBJ2-3,TRBV29-1,SVTLRGWGDTQY